The clone carrying this T cell receptor beta chain was detected ten times or more. Its specificity is not known. Specified time point: patch test 1, 2 weeks after DPC sensitization. Described treatment: therapeutic diphenylcyclopropenone sensitization with weekly scalp DPC. Patches went on only after blood had been drawn each time. One entry per CDR3 protein, called by TCRdb with MiXCR from the RACE reads. Among around 110,000 distinct CDR3 sequences listed, 12% were seen once. The sample is drawn from a study of human T cells and chemical hapten exposure. Notes on the study in general: Expanded TCRs produced significantly more large CDR3 similarity clusters than controls did.

Germline assignment: CDR1 ENHRY and CDR2 SYGVKD. The V end was cut by 4 bases, the J end by 2 bases, with 9 bases between. The CDR3 is made up of 13 amino acids. The rearrangement joins TRBV10-3 to TRBJ2-7; possible D gene TRBD1, 6 bases. The sequence was collected from a woman in her 50s with alopecia areata. Some clones in this sample may be carry-over from other donors' samples. The source was whole blood, collected in connection with sensitization to the hapten diphenylcyclopropenone (DPC). The CDR3 DNA reads as TGTGCCATCAGTGCGGGACAACCCTACGAGCAGTACTTC. Its protein is CAISAGQPYEQYF.